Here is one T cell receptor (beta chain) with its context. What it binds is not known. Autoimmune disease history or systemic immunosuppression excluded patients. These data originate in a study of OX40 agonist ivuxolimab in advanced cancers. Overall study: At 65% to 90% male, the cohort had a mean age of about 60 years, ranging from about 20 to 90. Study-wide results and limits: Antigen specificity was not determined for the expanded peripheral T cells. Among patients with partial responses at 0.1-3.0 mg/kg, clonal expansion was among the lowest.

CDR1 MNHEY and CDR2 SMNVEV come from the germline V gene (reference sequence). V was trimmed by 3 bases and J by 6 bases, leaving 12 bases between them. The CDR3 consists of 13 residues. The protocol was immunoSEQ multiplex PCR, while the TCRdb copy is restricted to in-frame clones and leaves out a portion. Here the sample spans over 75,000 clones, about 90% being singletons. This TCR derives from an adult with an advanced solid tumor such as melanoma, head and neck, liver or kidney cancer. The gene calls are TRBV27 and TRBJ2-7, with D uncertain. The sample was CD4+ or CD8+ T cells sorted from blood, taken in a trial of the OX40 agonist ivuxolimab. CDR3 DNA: TGTGCCAGCAGTTTGGCAGCCCCCCTCGAGCAGTACTTC. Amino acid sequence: CASSLAAPLEQYF.